This record covers a single T cell receptor (beta chain). Its antigen is unknown. The data are from a study of cytomegalovirus exposure and HLA in healthy donors. Study as a whole: The platform used for the 100 to 150 validation repertoires matched that of the approximately 620 first-cohort repertoires, a later analysis reported. Overall study findings and caveats: Researchers catalogued about 160 TCR beta chains as cytomegalovirus-associated.

V dropped 1 base and J dropped 4; count of bases not matched to a gene: 5. This CDR3 comprises 16 residues. CDR1 is MDHEN and CDR2 is SYDVKM in the germline V gene. Here immunoSEQ multiplex PCR was the method, and the copy in TCRdb shows in-frame clones only, minus some. The profile shows approximately 58,000 clones, 75% to 95% of them singletons. The chain carries TRBV28 and TRBJ2-2, with 8 bases lining up with TRBD1. This sequence originates from a woman aged 25-40 years in good health and CMV-seronegative. Sequences were obtained from PBMCs. This CDR3 reads CASSLYRGFSTGELFF. The CDR3 coding sequence is TGTGCCAGCAGTTTATACAGGGGGTTCAGCACCGGGGAGCTGTTTTTT.